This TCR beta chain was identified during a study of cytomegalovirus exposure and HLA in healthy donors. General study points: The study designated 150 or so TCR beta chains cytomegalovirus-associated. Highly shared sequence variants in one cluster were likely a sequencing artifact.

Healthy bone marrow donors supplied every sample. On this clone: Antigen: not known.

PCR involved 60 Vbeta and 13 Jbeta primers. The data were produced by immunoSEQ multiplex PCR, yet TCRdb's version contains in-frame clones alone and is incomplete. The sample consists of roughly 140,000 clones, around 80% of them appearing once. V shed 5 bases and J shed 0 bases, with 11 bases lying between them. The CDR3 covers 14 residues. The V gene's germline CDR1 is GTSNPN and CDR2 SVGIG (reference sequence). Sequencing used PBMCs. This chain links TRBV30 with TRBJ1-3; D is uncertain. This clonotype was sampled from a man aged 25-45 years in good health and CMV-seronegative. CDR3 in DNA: TGTGCCTGGCGCGGGCCTTCCTCTGGAAACACCATATATTTT. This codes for CAWRGPSSGNTIYF.